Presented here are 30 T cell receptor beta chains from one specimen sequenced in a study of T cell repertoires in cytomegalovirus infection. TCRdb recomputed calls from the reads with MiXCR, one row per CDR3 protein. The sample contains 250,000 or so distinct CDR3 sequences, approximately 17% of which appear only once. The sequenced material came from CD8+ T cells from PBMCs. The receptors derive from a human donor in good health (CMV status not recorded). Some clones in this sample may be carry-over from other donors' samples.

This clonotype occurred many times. CDR3 DNA: TGTGCCAGCAGCGAAACCGGGACAGGGAGATACAATGAGCAGTTCTTC. Its protein product is CASSETGTGRYNEQFF. The chain employs TRBV7-9 and TRBJ2-1; TRBD1 aligns across 9 bases. Trimming removed 5 bases from V and 4 bases from J; junction bases left unmatched: 9. The length of the CDR3 is 16 residues. The germline V gene has CDR1 SEHNR and CDR2 FQNEAQ (reference sequence).

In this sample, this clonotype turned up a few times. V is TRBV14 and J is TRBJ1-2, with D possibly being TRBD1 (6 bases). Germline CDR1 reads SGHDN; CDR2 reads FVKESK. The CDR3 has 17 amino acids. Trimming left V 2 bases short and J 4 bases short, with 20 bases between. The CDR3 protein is CASSQSEGTTSIYGYTF. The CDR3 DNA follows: TGTGCCAGCAGCCAAAGCGAAGGGACAACCTCGATCTATGGCTACACCTTC. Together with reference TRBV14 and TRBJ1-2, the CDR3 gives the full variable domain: EAGVTQFPSHSVIEKGQTVTLRCDPISGHDNLYWYRRVMGKEIKFLLHFVKESKQDESGMPNNRFLAERTGGTYSTLKVQPAELEDSGVYFCASSQSEGTTSIYGYTFGSGTRLTVV.

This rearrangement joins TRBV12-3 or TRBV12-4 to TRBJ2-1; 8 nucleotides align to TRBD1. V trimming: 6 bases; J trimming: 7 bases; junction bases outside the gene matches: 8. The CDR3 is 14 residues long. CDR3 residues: CASRRQGARNEQFF. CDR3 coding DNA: TGTGCCAGCAGAAGGCAGGGGGCGCGGAATGAGCAGTTCTTC.

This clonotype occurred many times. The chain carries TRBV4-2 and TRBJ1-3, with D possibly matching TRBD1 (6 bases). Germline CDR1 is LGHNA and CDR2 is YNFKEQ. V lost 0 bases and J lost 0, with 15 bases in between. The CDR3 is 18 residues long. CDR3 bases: TGTGCCAGCAGCCAAGATCCTCTGGCAGGGGCCTCTGGAAACACCATATATTTT. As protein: CASSQDPLAGASGNTIYF.

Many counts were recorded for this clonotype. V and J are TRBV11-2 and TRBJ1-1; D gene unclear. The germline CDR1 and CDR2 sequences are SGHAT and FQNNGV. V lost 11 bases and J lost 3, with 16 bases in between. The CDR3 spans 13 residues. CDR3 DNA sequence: TGTGCCTCGAGCCTACCTAGGGACACTGAAGCTTTCTTT. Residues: CASSLPRDTEAFF. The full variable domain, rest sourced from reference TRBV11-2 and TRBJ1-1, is EAGVAQSPRYKIIEKRQSVAFWCNPISGHATLYWYQQILGQGPKLLIQFQNNGVVDDSQLPKDRFSAERLKGVDSTLKIQPAKLEDSAVYLCASSLPRDTEAFFGQGTRLTVV.

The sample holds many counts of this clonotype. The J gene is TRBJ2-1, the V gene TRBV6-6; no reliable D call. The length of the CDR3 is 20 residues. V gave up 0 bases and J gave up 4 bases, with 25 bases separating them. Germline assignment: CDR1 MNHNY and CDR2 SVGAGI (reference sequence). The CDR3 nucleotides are TGTGCCAGCAGTTACTCGAAAGGTTCCCCGGGTCTTAGGTCTTACAATGAGCAGTTCTTC. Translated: CASSYSKGSPGLRSYNEQFF.

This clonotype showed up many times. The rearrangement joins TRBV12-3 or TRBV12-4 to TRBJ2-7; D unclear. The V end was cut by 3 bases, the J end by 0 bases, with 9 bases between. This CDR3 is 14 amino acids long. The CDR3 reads CASSFGLSSYEQYF. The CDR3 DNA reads TGTGCCAGCAGTTTTGGGCTCTCCTCCTACGAGCAGTACTTC.

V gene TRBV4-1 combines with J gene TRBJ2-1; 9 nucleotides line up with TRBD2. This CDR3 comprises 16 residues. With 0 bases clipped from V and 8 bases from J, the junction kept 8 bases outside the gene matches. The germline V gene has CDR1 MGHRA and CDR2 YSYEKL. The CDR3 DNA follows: TGCGCCAGCAGCCAAGAGTCTCGCGGGGGGGCGTATGAGCAGTTCTTC. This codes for CASSQESRGGAYEQFF.

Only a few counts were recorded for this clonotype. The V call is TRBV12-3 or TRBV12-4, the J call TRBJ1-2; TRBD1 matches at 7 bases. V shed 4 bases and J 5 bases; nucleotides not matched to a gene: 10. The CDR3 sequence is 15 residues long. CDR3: CASSSTRDSQYGYTF. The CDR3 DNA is TGTGCCAGCAGTTCTACTCGGGACAGTCAATATGGCTACACCTTC.

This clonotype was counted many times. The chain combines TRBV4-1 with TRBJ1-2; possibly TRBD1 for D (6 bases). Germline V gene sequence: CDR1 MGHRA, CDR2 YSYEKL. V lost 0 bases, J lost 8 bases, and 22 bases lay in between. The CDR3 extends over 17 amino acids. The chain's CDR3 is CASSQDSLIRGGQGYTF. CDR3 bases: TGCGCCAGCAGCCAAGATTCGTTAATACGGGGGGGACAAGGCTACACCTTC.

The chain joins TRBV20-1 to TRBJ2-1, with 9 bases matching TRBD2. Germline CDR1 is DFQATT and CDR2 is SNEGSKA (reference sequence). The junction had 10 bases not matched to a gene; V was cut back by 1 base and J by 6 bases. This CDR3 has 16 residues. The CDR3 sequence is CSARGPAGGILNEQFF. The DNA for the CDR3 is TGCAGTGCTAGAGGTCCTGCGGGGGGGATTCTCAATGAGCAGTTCTTC.

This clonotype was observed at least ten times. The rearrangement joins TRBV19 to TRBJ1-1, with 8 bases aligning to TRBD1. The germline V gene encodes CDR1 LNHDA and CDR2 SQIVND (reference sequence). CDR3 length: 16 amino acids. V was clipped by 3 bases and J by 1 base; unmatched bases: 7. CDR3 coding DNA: TGTGCCAGTAGTATCCTTGGGGACAGGAGGAACACTGAAGCTTTCTTT. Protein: CASSILGDRRNTEAFF.

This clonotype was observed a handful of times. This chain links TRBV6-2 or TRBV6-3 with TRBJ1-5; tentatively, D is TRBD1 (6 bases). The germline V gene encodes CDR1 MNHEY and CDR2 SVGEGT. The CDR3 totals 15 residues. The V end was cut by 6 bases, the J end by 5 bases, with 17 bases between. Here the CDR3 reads CASSPVVGGYQPQHF. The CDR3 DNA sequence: TGTGCCAGCAGCCCGGTGGTGGGGGGCTATCAGCCCCAGCATTTT.

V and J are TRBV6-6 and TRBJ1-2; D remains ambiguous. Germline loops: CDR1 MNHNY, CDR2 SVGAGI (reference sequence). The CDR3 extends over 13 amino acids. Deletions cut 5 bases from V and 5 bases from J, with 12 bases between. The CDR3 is CASSTGPYYGYTF. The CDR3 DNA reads TGTGCCAGCAGTACCGGGCCTTATTATGGCTACACCTTC.

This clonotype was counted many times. CDR3 nucleotide sequence: TGTGCCAGCGGAAGCTCCTACGAGCAGTACTTC. Translation gives CASGSSYEQYF. The rearrangement links TRBV6-2 or TRBV6-3 to TRBJ2-7, with D hard to call. The CDR3 runs 11 residues. In germline, CDR1 is MNHEY, CDR2 SVGEGT. V dropped 8 bases and J dropped 0 bases, with 5 bases sitting between them.

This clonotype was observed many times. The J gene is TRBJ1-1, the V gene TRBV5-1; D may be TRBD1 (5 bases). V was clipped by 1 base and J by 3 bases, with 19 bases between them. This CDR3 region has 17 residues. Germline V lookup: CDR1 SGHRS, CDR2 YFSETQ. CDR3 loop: CASSLLSQGAADTEAFF. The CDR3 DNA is TGCGCCAGCAGCTTGTTATCTCAAGGGGCGGCCGACACTGAAGCTTTCTTT.

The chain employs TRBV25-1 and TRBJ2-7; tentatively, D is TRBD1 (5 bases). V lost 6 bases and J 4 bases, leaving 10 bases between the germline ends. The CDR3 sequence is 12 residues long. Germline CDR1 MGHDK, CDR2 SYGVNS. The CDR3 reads CASRDTVYEQYF. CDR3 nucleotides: TGTGCCAGCAGGGACACTGTATACGAGCAGTACTTC.

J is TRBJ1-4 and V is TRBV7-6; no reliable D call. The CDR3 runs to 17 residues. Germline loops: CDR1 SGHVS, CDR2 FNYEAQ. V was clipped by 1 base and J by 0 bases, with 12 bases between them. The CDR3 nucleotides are TGTGCCAGCAGCTTAGATGTTATCGGGGCAACTAATGAAAAACTGTTTTTT. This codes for CASSLDVIGATNEKLFF.

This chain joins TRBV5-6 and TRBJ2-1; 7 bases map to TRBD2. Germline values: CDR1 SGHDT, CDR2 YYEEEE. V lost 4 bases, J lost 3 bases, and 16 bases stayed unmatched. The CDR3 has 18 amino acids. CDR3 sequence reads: CASSEETTRDYRYNEQFF. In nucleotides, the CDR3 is TGTGCCAGCAGCGAGGAAACGACCCGGGACTACCGCTACAATGAGCAGTTCTTC.

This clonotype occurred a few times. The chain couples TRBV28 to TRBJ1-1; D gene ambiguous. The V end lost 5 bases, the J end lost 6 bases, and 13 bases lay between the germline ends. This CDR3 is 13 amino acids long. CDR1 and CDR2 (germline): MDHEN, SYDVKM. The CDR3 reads CASSPRAEPEAFF. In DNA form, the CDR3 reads TGTGCCAGCAGTCCAAGGGCAGAACCTGAAGCTTTCTTT.

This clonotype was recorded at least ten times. The CDR3 DNA reads as TGCAGTGCTAGACCCTCCCTAGCGGGGGAAGACAATGAGCAGTTCTTC. Protein: CSARPSLAGEDNEQFF. V gene TRBV20-1 combines with J gene TRBJ2-1; TRBD2 agrees at 10 bases. Germline V gives CDR1 DFQATT, CDR2 SNEGSKA (reference sequence). This CDR3 spans 16 amino acids. With V trimmed by 2 bases and J by 5 bases, 9 bases remained unmatched.

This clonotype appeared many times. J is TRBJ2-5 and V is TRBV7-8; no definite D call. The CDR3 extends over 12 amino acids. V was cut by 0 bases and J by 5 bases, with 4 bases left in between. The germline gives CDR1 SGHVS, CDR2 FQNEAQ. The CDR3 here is CASSLAVETQYF. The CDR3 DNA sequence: TGTGCCAGCAGCTTAGCTGTCGAGACCCAGTACTTC.

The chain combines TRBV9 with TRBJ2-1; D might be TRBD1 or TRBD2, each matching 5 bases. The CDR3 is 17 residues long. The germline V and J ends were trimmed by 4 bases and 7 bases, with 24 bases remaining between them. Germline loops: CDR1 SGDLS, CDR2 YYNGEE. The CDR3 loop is CASSPPKTGRGVNEQFF. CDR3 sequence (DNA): TGTGCCAGCAGCCCACCCAAGACGGGAAGGGGAGTTAATGAGCAGTTCTTC.

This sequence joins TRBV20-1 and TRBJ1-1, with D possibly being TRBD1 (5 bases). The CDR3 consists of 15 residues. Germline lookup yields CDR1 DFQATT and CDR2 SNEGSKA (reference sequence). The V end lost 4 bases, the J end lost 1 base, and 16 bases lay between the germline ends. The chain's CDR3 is CSANRDRRRNTEAFF. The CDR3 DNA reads TGCAGTGCTAACCGGGACCGGCGAAGGAACACTGAAGCTTTCTTT.

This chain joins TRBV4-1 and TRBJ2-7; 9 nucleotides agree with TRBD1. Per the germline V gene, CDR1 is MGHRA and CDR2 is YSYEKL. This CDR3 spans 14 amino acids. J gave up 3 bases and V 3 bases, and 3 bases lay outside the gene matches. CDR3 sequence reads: CASSHLGQGYEQYF. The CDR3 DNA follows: TGCGCCAGCAGCCACCTGGGACAGGGCTACGAGCAGTACTTC.

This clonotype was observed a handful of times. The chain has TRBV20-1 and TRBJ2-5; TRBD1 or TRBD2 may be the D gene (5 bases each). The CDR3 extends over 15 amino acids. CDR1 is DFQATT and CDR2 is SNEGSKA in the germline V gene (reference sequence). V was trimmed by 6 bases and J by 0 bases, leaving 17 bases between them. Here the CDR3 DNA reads TGCAGTGCCCGAACGGGACCGTTAAACCAAGAGACCCAGTACTTC. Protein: CSARTGPLNQETQYF.

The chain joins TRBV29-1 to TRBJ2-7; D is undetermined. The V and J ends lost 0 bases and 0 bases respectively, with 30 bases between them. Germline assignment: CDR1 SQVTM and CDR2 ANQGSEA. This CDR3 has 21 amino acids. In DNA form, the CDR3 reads TGCAGCGTTGAAGATCTTGGCCCCCAGGCCAACCTACAAAGGAGCTCCTACGAGCAGTACTTC. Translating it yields CSVEDLGPQANLQRSSYEQYF.

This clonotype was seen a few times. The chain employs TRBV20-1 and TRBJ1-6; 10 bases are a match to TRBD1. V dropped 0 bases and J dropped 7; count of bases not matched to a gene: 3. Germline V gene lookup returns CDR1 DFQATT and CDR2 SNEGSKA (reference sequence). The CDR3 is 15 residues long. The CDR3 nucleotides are TGCAGTGCTAGAGAAGGGACAGGGGCCAATTCACCCCTCCACTTT. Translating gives CSAREGTGANSPLHF.

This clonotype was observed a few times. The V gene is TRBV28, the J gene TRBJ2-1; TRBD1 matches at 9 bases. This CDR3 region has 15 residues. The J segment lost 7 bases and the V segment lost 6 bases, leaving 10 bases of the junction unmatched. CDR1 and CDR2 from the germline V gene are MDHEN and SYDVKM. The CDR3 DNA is TGTGCCAGCAGCCTACAGGGGGCGCGTCGGAATGAGCAGTTCTTC. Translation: CASSLQGARRNEQFF.

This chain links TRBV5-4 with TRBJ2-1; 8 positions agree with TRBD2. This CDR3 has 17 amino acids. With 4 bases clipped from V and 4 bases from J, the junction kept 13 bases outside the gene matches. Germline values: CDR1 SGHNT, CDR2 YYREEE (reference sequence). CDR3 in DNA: TGTGCCAGCAGCCCGTCCAGAGGGCGGGGGGAATACAATGAGCAGTTCTTC. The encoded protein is CASSPSRGRGEYNEQFF.